This entry features one T cell receptor (beta chain) sequence. Its antigen is not identified. Using a J-beta primer mix together with a sample-barcoded 5' primer, a second PCR was run for roughly 7 to 12 cycles. MiXCR was run by TCRdb on the 5' RACE reads, yielding one entry per CDR3 protein. The sample has some 1.5 million distinct CDR3 sequences, 28% seen once. The sample is drawn from a study of blood T cells in healthy people across ages. Study-level findings and limits: Older individuals had lower TCR beta diversity per million T cells (the decline was roughly linear).

The junction had 9 bases not matched to a gene; V was cut back by 6 bases and J by 1 base. The CDR3 has 16 residues. Per the germline V gene, CDR1 is SGHTA and CDR2 is FQGTGA. This chain uses TRBV7-3 with TRBJ2-4; 7 bases fit TRBD1. The receptor's source is a woman in her twenties or thirties in good health. The specimen sequenced was blood. The CDR3 sequence is CASSRQGGAAKNIQYF. In DNA form, the CDR3 reads TGTGCCAGCAGTCGACAGGGCGGCGCGGCCAAAAACATTCAGTACTTC.